The rows below give T cell receptor beta chains drawn from one sample of a study of shared clonotypes between healthy human individuals. Libraries were prepared by immunoSEQ multiplex PCR; TCRdb keeps only in-frame clonotypes and omits some of them. The data contain approximately 740,000 clones, about 74% of them seen just once; the ten biggest clones take up about 1.7%. The sample was memory CD4+ T cells sorted from blood. The source of these receptors is a woman in her twenties or thirties in good health. The CDR3 runs from the conserved cysteine through the conserved F or W. The D gene is left open where the match is weak. Not all rows give a size; the values are once, few, many and, for expanded clones, a class.

D gene,J gene,V gene,clone size,CDR3 protein,CDR3 DNA
-,TRBJ2-3,TRBV7-9,-,CASSRSSGTDTQYF,TGTGCCAGCAGCCGCTCCTCGGGGACAGATACGCAGTATTTT
-,TRBJ2-7,TRBV28,few,CASSLQVRYEQYF,TGTGCCAGCAGCCTTCAGGTACGCTACGAGCAGTACTTC
TRBD1,TRBJ1-4,TRBV28,-,CASSSQGGTNEKLFF,TGTGCCAGCAGTTCTCAGGGGGGAACTAATGAAAAACTGTTTTTT
-,TRBJ1-2,TRBV7-2,-,CASSLQSGSSNYGYTF,TGTGCCAGCAGCTTGCAAAGCGGAAGCAGTAACTATGGCTACACCTTC
TRBD2,TRBJ2-2,TRBV5-6,once,CASSKGLGGGYTGELFF,TGTGCCAGCAGCAAAGGTCTGGGCGGGGGATACACCGGGGAGCTGTTTTTT
-,TRBJ2-1,TRBV6-5,-,CASSYGFGYNEQFF,TGTGCCAGCAGTTACGGATTCGGATACAATGAGCAGTTCTTC
-,TRBJ2-3,TRBV7-2,-,CASSLWAELTDTQYF,TGTGCCAGCAGCTTATGGGCGGAACTCACAGATACGCAGTATTTT
TRBD2,TRBJ2-1,TRBV29-1,many,CSVLGEERESLAEQFF,TGCAGCGTTTTAGGCGAAGAGCGGGAGTCCCTAGCTGAGCAGTTCTTC
-,TRBJ2-2,TRBV5-1,-,CASSLRDLGAANTGELFF,TGCGCCAGCAGCTTGCGGGATTTGGGGGCTGCGAACACCGGGGAGCTGTTTTTT
-,TRBJ1-2,TRBV10-2,-,CASSDGGYTF,TGCGCCAGCAGTGATGGAGGCTACACCTTC
TRBD1,TRBJ1-2,TRBV29-1,-,CSAPIRDSYGYTF,TGCAGCGCCCCGATAAGGGACAGCTATGGCTACACCTTC
-,TRBJ2-3,TRBV18,-,CASSTGTDDTQYF,TGTGCCAGCTCAACCGGAACGGACGATACGCAGTATTTT
TRBD2,TRBJ2-1,TRBV5-6,-,CASSSTSGRHSYNEQFF,TGTGCCAGCAGCTCCACTAGCGGGAGGCACTCCTACAATGAGCAGTTCTTC
TRBD1,TRBJ2-5,TRBV2,many,CASGRQGAGETQYF,TGTGCCAGCGGCCGACAGGGGGCCGGAGAGACCCAGTACTTC
-,TRBJ1-5,TRBV2,-,CASTETYSNQPQHF,TGTGCCAGCACGGAGACATATAGCAATCAGCCCCAGCATTTT
-,TRBJ2-3,TRBV6-1,-,CASSIPVRGEQYF,TGTGCCAGCAGTATCCCGGTCCGGGGTGAGCAGTATTTT
-,TRBJ2-7,TRBV11-1,-,CASSLVAVNYEQYF,TGTGCCAGCAGCTTAGTCGCAGTGAACTACGAGCAGTACTTC
TRBD1,TRBJ1-1,TRBV4-1,-,CASSQGQGAGNTEAFF,TGCGCCAGCAGCCAAGGACAGGGGGCGGGGAACACTGAAGCTTTCTTT
-,TRBJ2-7,TRBV29-1,-,CSVDLGGLNEQYF,TGCAGCGTTGACTTGGGGGGGCTTAACGAGCAGTACTTC
TRBD1,TRBJ1-1,TRBV19,-,CASSRTGNTEAFF,TGTGCCAGTAGCCGGACAGGGAACACTGAAGCTTTCTTT
-,TRBJ1-5,TRBV28,-,CASSSSEGLNQPQHF,TGTGCCAGCAGTTCCTCAGAGGGCTTGAATCAGCCCCAGCATTTT
-,TRBJ2-2,TRBV30,once,CAWRARDHTGELFF,TGTGCCTGGAGAGCGCGGGACCACACCGGGGAGCTGTTTTTT
TRBD1,TRBJ1-1,TRBV29-1,-,CSAPSTGMVGRGAFF,TGCAGCGCACCTTCGACAGGGATGGTTGGTCGGGGAGCTTTCTTT
TRBD1,TRBJ2-4,TRBV4-1,-,CASSQRTGKNIQYF,TGCGCCAGCAGCCAAAGGACAGGGAAAAACATTCAGTACTTC
-,TRBJ2-2,TRBV5-4,-,CASSLADGVYTGELFF,TGTGCCAGCAGCTTGGCCGATGGCGTTTACACCGGGGAGCTGTTTTTT
-,TRBJ1-2,TRBV5-4,once,CASSRWGKDGYTF,TGTGCCAGCTCCCGATGGGGGAAGGATGGCTACACCTTC
-,TRBJ2-6,TRBV19,-,CATFDGALSGANVLTF,TGTGCCACCTTCGACGGCGCCCTCTCTGGGGCCAACGTCCTGACTTTC
TRBD2,TRBJ2-5,TRBV5-1,-,CASSWLAAPGESAQYF,TGCGCCAGCAGCTGGCTAGCGGCCCCCGGGGAATCGGCCCAGTACTTC
TRBD2,TRBJ2-7,TRBV28,-,CASSLPGGGPYEQYF,TGTGCCAGCAGTTTACCGGGAGGGGGTCCCTACGAGCAGTACTTC
TRBD1,TRBJ1-1,TRBV9,-,CASSVRQGASEAFF,TGTGCCAGCAGCGTGAGACAGGGGGCGTCTGAAGCTTTCTTT
-,TRBJ2-7,TRBV11-2,-,CASRDGGGNKGGAYEQYF,TGTGCCAGCAGGGATGGAGGCGGGAACAAAGGGGGAGCCTACGAGCAGTACTTC
-,TRBJ2-1,TRBV5-6,-,CASSFFVSEQFF,TGTGCCAGCAGCTTCTTCGTGAGCGAGCAGTTCTTC
-,TRBJ1-1,TRBV5-6,-,CASSIRGFGAFF,TGTGCCAGCAGCATAAGGGGGTTTGGAGCTTTCTTT
TRBD1,TRBJ2-2,TRBV29-1,-,CSVEGTGLDTGELFF,TGCAGCGTGGAGGGGACAGGTTTAGACACCGGGGAGCTGTTTTTT
TRBD1,TRBJ1-2,TRBV2,-,CASTAGQAFGGYTF,TGTGCCAGCACGGCCGGACAGGCCTTTGGAGGCTACACCTTC
-,TRBJ2-5,TRBV19,few,CASSFGQETQYF,TGTGCCAGTAGTTTCGGCCAAGAGACCCAGTACTTC
-,TRBJ2-1,TRBV2,-,CASSPLGYNEQFF,TGTGCCAGCAGTCCCTTAGGCTACAATGAGCAGTTCTTC
-,TRBJ2-7,TRBV10-2,-,CASSGTYEQYF,TGCGCCAGCAGTGGGACCTACGAGCAGTACTTC
-,TRBJ2-2,TRBV27,-,CASSLLGSGELFF,TGTGCCAGCAGTTTGCTAGGATCCGGGGAGCTGTTTTTT
TRBD2,TRBJ2-2,TRBV18,few,CASSPGSGAGELFF,TGTGCCAGCTCACCAGGTAGCGGGGCCGGGGAGCTGTTTTTT
-,TRBJ2-7,TRBV6-5,-,CASSPTGGDEQYF,TGTGCCAGCAGTCCAACAGGGGGGGACGAGCAGTACTTC
-,TRBJ1-4,TRBV4-2,-,CASSQTQQGEKLFF,TGTGCCAGCAGCCAGACTCAACAGGGTGAAAAACTGTTTTTT
-,TRBJ1-1,TRBV11-2,-,CASSVRGGTEAFF,TGTGCCAGCAGCGTCAGGGGCGGAACTGAAGCTTTCTTT
-,TRBJ1-4,TRBV7-9,-,CASSSNRVSTNEKLFF,TGTGCCAGCAGCTCCAACAGAGTTTCAACTAATGAAAAACTGTTTTTT
TRBD1,TRBJ1-1,TRBV19,-,CASSWGQGDTEAFF,TGTGCCAGTAGTTGGGGACAGGGAGACACTGAAGCTTTCTTT
-,TRBJ2-5,TRBV27,-,CASSLTQVETQYF,TGTGCCAGCAGTCTAACACAGGTAGAGACCCAGTACTTC
TRBD2,TRBJ2-2,TRBV2,-,CASSALAATGELFF,TGTGCCAGCAGTGCTCTAGCGGCAACCGGGGAGCTGTTTTTT
-,TRBJ2-7,TRBV20-1,-,CSARSSYEQYF,TGCAGTGCTAGAAGCTCCTACGAGCAGTACTTC
TRBD1,TRBJ1-2,TRBV6-6,-,CASSFSGGMNYGYTF,TGTGCCAGCAGTTTCTCAGGGGGAATGAACTATGGCTACACCTTC
-,TRBJ1-1,TRBV21-1,many,CASSKGPDRVNTEAFF,TGTGCCAGCAGCAAAGGTCCCGACAGGGTGAACACTGAAGCTTTCTTT